This TCR beta chain was captured in a study of shared clonotypes between healthy human individuals. General study findings and limits: Several donors held about 5% of naive CD4 clonotypes in common. What naive subsets generally showed was a larger estimated richness than memory subsets showed.

The assay ran at deep level. Replicate PCRs run on sorted subsets employed 200 ng DNA, approximately 30,000 T cell genomes. Produced via immunoSEQ multiplex PCR; TCRdb's table is partial and in-frame only. Here the sample spans millions of clones, more than 85% being singletons. Points on this clone: Its specificity is unknown.

CDR1 and CDR2 from the germline V gene are LNHDA and SQIVND (reference sequence). This CDR3 comprises 13 residues. V dropped 6 bases and J dropped 5; count of bases not matched to a gene: 4. This chain joins TRBV19 and TRBJ2-1, with 7 bases aligning to TRBD1. The sample consisted of naive CD4+ T cells from PBMCs. As for subset: CD45RA+ positively selected. The sequence derives from a man aged 18 to 35 in good health. Some clones in this sample may be carry-over from other donors' samples. The CDR3 DNA is TGTGCCAGTAGCAGGGGGAACAACAATGAGCAGTTCTTC. Translation gives CASSRGNNNEQFF. Full variable domain (remainder filled in from reference TRBV19 and TRBJ2-1): DGGITQSPKYLFRKEGQNVTLSCEQNLNHDAMYWYRQDPGQGLRLIYYSQIVNDFQKGDIAEGYSVSREKKESFPLTVTSAQKNPTAFYLCASSRGNNNEQFFGPGTRLTVL.